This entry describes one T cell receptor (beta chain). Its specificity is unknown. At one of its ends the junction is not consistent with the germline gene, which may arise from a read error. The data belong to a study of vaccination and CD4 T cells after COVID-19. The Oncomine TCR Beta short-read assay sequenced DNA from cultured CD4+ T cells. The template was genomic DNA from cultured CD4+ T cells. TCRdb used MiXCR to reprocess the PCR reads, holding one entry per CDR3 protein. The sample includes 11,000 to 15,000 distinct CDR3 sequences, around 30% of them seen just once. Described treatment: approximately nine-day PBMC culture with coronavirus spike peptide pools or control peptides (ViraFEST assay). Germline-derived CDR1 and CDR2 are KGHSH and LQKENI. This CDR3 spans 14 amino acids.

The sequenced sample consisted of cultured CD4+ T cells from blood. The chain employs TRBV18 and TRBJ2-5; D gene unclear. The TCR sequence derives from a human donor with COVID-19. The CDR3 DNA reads TGTGCCACCTCACCTGGAAACAGACAAGAGACCCAGTACTTC. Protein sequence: CATSPGNRQETQYF.